These 5 T cell receptor beta chains originate from one sample sequenced in a study of T cells after yellow fever vaccination (dated by TCRdb to about 2019). The meaning of the sample's treatment or condition label: live attenuated yellow fever vaccine strain. The method was 5' RACE. Instrument on record: Illumina HiSeq 2500. Using fastp at Q25 and MiXCR, TCRdb reprocessed the public reads and kept productive beta chains. Rows with a matching CDR3 protein are joined into one entry that keeps the most common DNA and genes. Present in this sample are 170,000 or so distinct CDR3 sequences, roughly 6.4% of which were seen just once. Roughly 3% of the sample is in the top ten clones. Source: CD4+ T cells sorted from PBMCs, taken on the day of the first yellow fever vaccination. The receptor set was obtained from a young man who received the YFV17D yellow fever vaccine.

V gene TRBV7-9 combines with J gene TRBJ2-7; perhaps TRBD2 as D (6 bases). The germline CDR1 and CDR2 sequences are SEHNR and FQNEAQ (reference sequence). This CDR3 is 13 amino acids long. Trimming pared 7 bases from V and 4 bases from J, leaving 14 bases between. CDR3 DNA sequence: TGTGCCAGCACCCTGACGGGGAGGTACGAGCAGTACTTC. It translates to CASTLTGRYEQYF.

Many counts were recorded for this clonotype. The rearrangement links TRBV11-3 to TRBJ2-1; 10 nucleotides align to TRBD2. The trim removed 5 bases at V and 4 bases at J, leaving 11 bases unmatched. Germline lookup yields CDR1 SGHNT and CDR2 YENEEA. The CDR3 has 17 amino acids. CDR3 region: CASSPATASGGYNEQFF. The CDR3 DNA reads TGTGCCAGCAGCCCTGCGACCGCTAGCGGGGGTTACAATGAGCAGTTCTTC.

There are a few counts of this clonotype. CDR3 amino acids: CASSLGGKGDTQYF. Written as DNA, the CDR3 is TGCGCCAGCAGCCTCGGGGGGAAGGGAGATACGCAGTATTTT. V gene TRBV4-1 combines with J gene TRBJ2-3, with 7 bases lining up with TRBD2. V shed 4 bases and J 5 bases; nucleotides not matched to a gene: 6. CDR1 is MGHRA, CDR2 YSYEKL, per germline. The CDR3 is 14 residues long.

This chain uses TRBV27 with TRBJ2-7; 9 bases are a match to TRBD2. The CDR3 runs 15 residues. Germline CDR1 is MNHEY and CDR2 is SMNVEV (reference sequence). J lost 6 bases, V lost 5 bases, and 11 bases had no gene match. CDR3 coding DNA: TGTGCCAGCAGTCCCTGGGCTAGCGGGATTCTCGAGCAGTACGTC. This sequence encodes CASSPWASGILEQYV.

This clonotype was recorded at least ten times. The rearrangement joins TRBV18 to TRBJ2-7; D is ambiguous. V lost 6 bases, J lost 3 bases, and 12 bases lay in between. CDR1 is KGHSH and CDR2 is LQKENI in the germline V gene. The length of the CDR3 is 13 residues. The CDR3 DNA reads TGTGCCAGCTCCACCGGCAGCAACTACGAGCAGTACTTC. Its protein product is CASSTGSNYEQYF. Variable domain in full (rest from reference TRBV18 and TRBJ2-7): NAGVMQNPRHLVRRRGQEARLRCSPMKGHSHVYWYRQLPEEGLKFMVYLQKENIIDESGMPKERFSAEFPKEGPSILRIQQVVRGDSAAYFCASSTGSNYEQYFGPGTRLTVT.